This TCR beta chain was documented in a study of shared clonotypes between healthy human individuals. As for the study in general: CD4 naive cells filled three plates per donor, CD4 memory three, CD8 naive two and CD8 memory one.

CD45RO-negative CD8 cells positively selected for CCR7 made up the naive population, which excluded terminally differentiated effector memory CD45RA+ cells. Those who donated, Caucasian adults without exception, all lived in Nashville, Tennessee. Running of the assay took place at deep level. Using immunoSEQ multiplex PCR, the repertoire was profiled, and TCRdb retains in-frame clones only, with some absent. The sample records roughly 850,000 clones, about 96% being singletons. Between the trimmed V and J ends, which lost 6 bases and 4 bases, there was a span of 16 bases. The germline V gene has CDR1 MGHDK and CDR2 SYGVNS. CDR3 size: 14 residues. This clone was seen only once.

What was sequenced was naive CD8+ T cells sorted from blood. This sequence joins TRBV25-1 and TRBJ2-7; weak D call: TRBD2 (5 bases). The source of this sequence is a man aged 25-45 years in good health. The CDR3 region is CASRPRVGLYEQYF. CDR3 nucleotide sequence: TGTGCCAGCAGACCGCGGGTAGGCCTGTACGAGCAGTACTTC.